Reported below is one T cell receptor beta chain. While infection was still active, Seattle patients were enrolled and then followed longitudinally. These data are taken from a study of blood T cell repertoires in COVID-19. Across the study: From the United States, Italy and Spain came samples of acute and convalescent COVID-19. PBMCs, B-cell-depleted T cells, or T cells were the source of the cDNA or gDNA that made up the material.

This CDR3 region has 13 residues. Deletions cut 3 bases from V and 5 bases from J, with 10 bases between. The table came from immunoSEQ multiplex PCR; TCRdb's copy has only in-frame clones and leaves some out. The sample yields approximately 480,000 clones, 85% to 90% seen once. Sequenced input: peripheral blood. The V and J genes are TRBV12-3 or TRBV12-4 and TRBJ1-1; D might be TRBD1 (6 bases). This TCR derives from a man between 18 and 35 years old with COVID-19, enrolled during active disease. CDR3 in amino acids: CASSFLQGTEAFF. CDR3 DNA: TGTGCCAGCAGTTTCCTACAGGGAACTGAAGCTTTCTTT.